This T cell receptor beta chain was sequenced in a study of blood T cell repertoires in COVID-19. Study context: There were acute and convalescent COVID-19 samples, and they came from the United States, Italy and Spain.

Trimming took 1 base from V and 3 from J; bases not matched to a gene: 1. The CDR3 spans 15 residues. The germline V gene encodes CDR1 SEHNR and CDR2 FQNEAQ (reference sequence). Only in-frame clones appear in the TCRdb table, and some are missing; sequencing was by immunoSEQ multiplex PCR. Of about 100,000 clones in the sample, over 75% were seen once. The chain carries TRBV7-9 and TRBJ2-1, with 9 positions matching TRBD2. Sequencing was carried out using peripheral blood. The TCR originated in a woman aged 60-70 years with acute or convalescent COVID-19. The CDR3 reads CASSLGSGSYNEQFF. The CDR3 nucleotides read TGTGCCAGCAGCTTAGGTAGCGGGAGCTACAATGAGCAGTTCTTC.